These 20 T cell receptor beta chains were all obtained from the same sample, sequenced in a study of shared clonotypes between healthy human individuals. The repertoire was sequenced with immunoSEQ multiplex PCR; TCRdb's copy has only in-frame clones and lacks some. The sample consists of about 1 million clones, about three quarters of them appearing once. The specimen sequenced was memory CD4+ T cells sorted from blood. The subset: CD45RA-negative fraction. The receptor set was obtained from a young man in good health.

V is TRBV7-8 and J is TRBJ1-2; D is ambiguous. With 3 bases removed from V and 0 bases from J, the gap between germline ends came to 11 bases. This CDR3 has 15 amino acids. CDR1 SGHVS and CDR2 FQNEAQ come from the germline V gene. CDR3 sequence reads: CASSFTPSPNYGYTF. CDR3 sequence (DNA): TGTGCCAGCAGCTTTACGCCCAGTCCTAACTATGGCTACACCTTC. The full variable domain, with the rest looked up from reference TRBV7-8 and TRBJ1-2, is GAGVSQSPRYKVAKRGQDVALRCDPISGHVSLFWYQQALGQGPEFLTYFQNEAQLDKSGLPSDRFFAERPEGSVSTLKIQRTQQEDSAVYLCASSFTPSPNYGYTFGSGTRLTVV.

This clone has more than one count but fewer than ten. The gene calls are TRBV7-2 and TRBJ2-1; TRBD2 might be the D (6 bases). Germline V gene sequence: CDR1 SGHTA, CDR2 FQGNSA. V lost 2 bases, J lost 10 bases, and 21 bases lay in between. The length of the CDR3 is 16 residues. The CDR3 nucleotides read TGTGCCAGCAGCTTACGGGCGATAGGGAGGCTGACGGAGCAGTTCTTC. Amino acid sequence: CASSLRAIGRLTEQFF.

This chain connects TRBV19 to TRBJ1-6; a weak D match, TRBD1 (5 bases). The CDR3 length is 13 residues. From germline, CDR1 is LNHDA and CDR2 SQIVND (reference sequence). The V end was cut by 7 bases, the J end by 10 bases, with 14 bases between. As DNA, the CDR3 is TGTGCCAGTAACCGGGACCTCCAATCACCCCTCCACTTT. Amino acids: CASNRDLQSPLHF. Based on the CDR3 plus reference TRBV19 and TRBJ1-6, the full variable domain is DGGITQSPKYLFRKEGQNVTLSCEQNLNHDAMYWYRQDPGQGLRLIYYSQIVNDFQKGDIAEGYSVSREKKESFPLTVTSAQKNPTAFYLCASNRDLQSPLHFGNGTRLTVT.

The chain links TRBV11-2 to TRBJ2-1, with 10 bases that match TRBD1. CDR1 is SGHAT and CDR2 is FQNNGV in the germline V gene. The trim removed 4 bases at V and 6 bases at J, leaving 6 bases unmatched. The length of the CDR3 is 15 residues. The CDR3 sequence is CASSWADRGANEQFF. The CDR3 DNA follows: TGTGCCAGCAGCTGGGCGGACAGGGGGGCCAATGAGCAGTTCTTC.

The chain couples TRBV6-5 to TRBJ2-3, with a possible D match to TRBD2 (5 bases). The CDR3 runs 13 residues. Germline CDR1 reads MNHEY; CDR2 reads SVGAGI. Between the trimmed V and J ends, which lost 0 bases and 14 bases, there was a span of 15 bases. The CDR3 here is CASSYSGRGPRYF. DNA for the CDR3: TGTGCCAGCAGTTACTCTGGCAGAGGGCCCCGGTATTTT.

This chain joins TRBV4-3 and TRBJ2-1, with 8 nucleotides matching TRBD2. This CDR3 has 15 residues. The J segment lost 12 bases and the V segment lost 1 base, leaving 11 bases of the junction unmatched. Germline V gene data show CDR1 as LGHNA and CDR2 as YSLEER. The CDR3 nucleotides are TGCGCCAGCAGCCAAGCCGCGACTAGCGTGGTCGGGCAGTTCTTC. Its protein is CASSQAATSVVGQFF.

The CDR3 bases are TGTGCCAGTAGTATATGGTATCGTCTAGCGGGCACAGATACGCAGTATTTT. It translates to CASSIWYRLAGTDTQYF. The rearrangement links TRBV19 to TRBJ2-3, with TRBD2 matching 7 bases. The CDR3 has 17 amino acids. Trimming at V came to 2 bases and at J to 1 base, leaving 9 bases not matched to a gene. From germline, CDR1 is LNHDA and CDR2 SQIVND (reference sequence).

This rearrangement joins TRBV27 to TRBJ1-4; D uncertain. This CDR3 contains 15 residues. Germline CDR1 MNHEY, CDR2 SMNVEV (reference sequence). V lost 5 bases and J lost 0, with 10 bases in between. The CDR3 region is CASSGSFTTNEKLFF. CDR3 nucleotide sequence: TGTGCCAGCAGTGGTTCCTTTACAACTAATGAAAAACTGTTTTTT.

The genes are TRBV11-2 and TRBJ1-4; D is possibly TRBD1 (5 bases). The germline V gene encodes CDR1 SGHAT and CDR2 FQNNGV. V was shortened by 0 bases and J by 7 bases, with 15 bases between the two germline ends. This CDR3 spans 16 amino acids. CDR3 sequence reads: CASSLDRATASEKLFF. CDR3 coding DNA: TGTGCCAGCAGCTTAGACAGGGCGACGGCAAGTGAAAAACTGTTTTTT. The full variable domain, with the rest looked up from reference TRBV11-2 and TRBJ1-4, is EAGVAQSPRYKIIEKRQSVAFWCNPISGHATLYWYQQILGQGPKLLIQFQNNGVVDDSQLPKDRFSAERLKGVDSTLKIQPAKLEDSAVYLCASSLDRATASEKLFFGSGTQLSVL.

The V and J genes are TRBV2 and TRBJ2-3, with 12 nucleotides matching TRBD2. Germline values: CDR1 SNHLY, CDR2 FYNNEI. The CDR3 extends over 15 amino acids. V dropped 7 bases and J dropped 1; count of bases not matched to a gene: 3. CDR3 sequence (DNA): TGTGCCAGCACAAGACTAGCGGGAGGCACAGATACGCAGTATTTT. Translating it yields CASTRLAGGTDTQYF.

The V and J genes are TRBV18 and TRBJ2-3, with 7 bases lining up with TRBD2. This CDR3 is built from 15 residues. Germline values: CDR1 KGHSH, CDR2 LQKENI. The junction had 7 bases not matched to a gene; V was cut back by 6 bases and J by 1 base. Written as DNA, the CDR3 is TGTGCCAGCTCGACCCGGCTAGCGGGCACAGATACGCAGTATTTT. It specifies CASSTRLAGTDTQYF. Looking up the rest from reference TRBV18 and TRBJ2-3 gives the full variable domain: NAGVMQNPRHLVRRRGQEARLRCSPMKGHSHVYWYRQLPEEGLKFMVYLQKENIIDESGMPKERFSAEFPKEGPSILRIQQVVRGDSAAYFCASSTRLAGTDTQYFGPGTRLTVL.

The chain joins TRBV19 to TRBJ1-2; D is ambiguous. The V end lost 1 base, the J end lost 7 bases, and 10 bases lay between the germline ends. Germline CDR1 reads LNHDA; CDR2 reads SQIVND (reference sequence). This CDR3 spans 13 amino acids. The chain's CDR3 is CASSIAAEAGYTF. The DNA for the CDR3 is TGTGCCAGTAGTATAGCGGCAGAGGCTGGCTACACCTTC.

To note about this clone: This likely reflects a read error, since a far larger clone is one base away. The J gene is TRBJ1-2, the V gene TRBV15; no clear D gene. Germline-derived CDR1 and CDR2 are LNHNV and YYDKDF (reference sequence). This CDR3 is 15 amino acids long. CDR3 residues: CATSRGGTTSLGCTF. In DNA, the CDR3 is TGTGCCACCAGCAGGGGAGGTACGACCTCGCTTGGCTGCACCTTC.

Turning to this clone: One junction end disagrees with the germline gene, perhaps due to a read error. V usage is TRBV5-1 and J usage is TRBJ2-7; 11 bases are a match to TRBD2. This CDR3 is 16 amino acids long. Looked up from germline, CDR1 is SGHRS and CDR2 is YFSETQ. CDR3 DNA sequence: TGCGCCAGCAGCTTGGTAGCGGGAGGGCCCTCCGACGAGCAGTACTTC. Encoded protein: CASSLVAGGPSDEQYF.

A single count supports this clone. V is TRBV18 and J is TRBJ1-1, with 8 bases fitting TRBD1. Germline V lookup: CDR1 KGHSH, CDR2 LQKENI. The length of the CDR3 is 13 residues. J lost 5 bases, V lost 5 bases, and 4 bases had no gene match. CDR3 region: CASSVQGATEAFF. The CDR3 DNA sequence: TGTGCCAGCTCAGTTCAGGGGGCGACTGAAGCTTTCTTT.

The genes are TRBV6-6 and TRBJ2-3; TRBD2 aligns across 7 bases. V lost 6 bases to trimming and J lost 0 bases; unmatched junction nucleotides: 6. The CDR3 extends over 15 amino acids. CDR1 and CDR2 (germline): MNHNY, SVGAGI (reference sequence). The CDR3 protein is CASSRSGGSTDTQYF. The CDR3 region has the DNA TGTGCCAGCAGCCGATCCGGGGGGAGCACAGATACGCAGTATTTT.

This clone was seen only a few times. The chain has TRBV10-1 and TRBJ2-1, with 8 nucleotides matching TRBD2. The CDR3 sequence is 13 residues long. Germline CDR1 is WNHNN and CDR2 is SYGVQD (reference sequence). The V and J ends lost 4 bases and 12 bases, in that order; junction bases with no gene match: 8. The CDR3 here is CASSGGDLAGQFF. As DNA, the CDR3 is TGCGCCAGCAGTGGCGGAGACCTAGCGGGGCAGTTCTTC.

The rearrangement links TRBV5-1 to TRBJ1-6; D is uncertain. The germline gives CDR1 SGHRS, CDR2 YFSETQ. V lost 0 bases and J 4 bases, leaving 8 bases between the germline ends. This CDR3 spans 15 amino acids. The CDR3: CASSLEALYNSPLHF. The CDR3 bases are TGCGCCAGCAGCTTGGAGGCCTTATATAATTCACCCCTCCACTTT. Filled out from reference TRBV5-1 and TRBJ1-6, the complete variable domain reads KAGVTQTPRYLIKTRGQQVTLSCSPISGHRSVSWYQQTPGQGLQFLFEYFSETQRNKGNFPGRFSGRQFSNSRSEMNVSTLELGDSALYLCASSLEALYNSPLHFGNGTRLTVT.

J is TRBJ2-7 and V is TRBV6-6; 10 bases match TRBD1. The CDR3 loop spans 15 amino acids. J was trimmed by 1 base and V by 4 bases; bases with no gene match: 4. CDR1 and CDR2 (germline): MNHNY, SVGAGI (reference sequence). DNA for the CDR3: TGTGCCAGCAGTTCGGGACAGGGGCTTTCCTACGAGCAGTACTTC. It yields the protein CASSSGQGLSYEQYF.

This rearrangement joins TRBV5-8 to TRBJ2-1, with TRBD1 matching 8 bases. CDR3 length: 12 residues. CDR1 and CDR2 from the germline V gene are SGHTS and YDEGEE. V shed 10 bases, J shed 7 bases, and the junction held 7 bases outside the gene matches. The DNA of the CDR3 is TGTGCCGGAAAGACAGGGGAGAATGAGCAGTTCTTC. Its translation is CAGKTGENEQFF.